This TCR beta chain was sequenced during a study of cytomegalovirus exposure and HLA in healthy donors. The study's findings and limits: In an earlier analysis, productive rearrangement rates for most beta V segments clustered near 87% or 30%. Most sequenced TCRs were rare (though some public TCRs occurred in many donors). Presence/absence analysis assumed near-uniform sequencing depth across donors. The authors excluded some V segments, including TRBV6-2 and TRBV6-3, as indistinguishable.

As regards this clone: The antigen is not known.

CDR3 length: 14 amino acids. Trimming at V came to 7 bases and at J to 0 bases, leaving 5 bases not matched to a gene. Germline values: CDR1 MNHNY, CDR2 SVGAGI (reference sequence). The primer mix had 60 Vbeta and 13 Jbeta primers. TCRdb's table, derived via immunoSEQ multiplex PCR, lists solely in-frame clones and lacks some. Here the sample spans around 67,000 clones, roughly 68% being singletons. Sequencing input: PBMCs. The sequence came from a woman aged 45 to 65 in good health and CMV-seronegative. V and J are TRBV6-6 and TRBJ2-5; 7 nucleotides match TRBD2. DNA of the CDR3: TGTGCCAGCATGGTGGGGGGGGACCAAGAGACCCAGTACTTC. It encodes CASMVGGDQETQYF.